The 27 T cell receptor beta chains presented below share a single source sample, sequenced in a study of OX40 agonist ivuxolimab in advanced cancers. Data came from immunoSEQ multiplex PCR; TCRdb stores just in-frame clones and leaves some out. The sample lists 30,000 to 35,000 clones; approximately 90% were seen once. This material consisted of CD4+ or CD8+ T cells sorted from blood, taken in a trial of the OX40 agonist ivuxolimab. All receptors derive from an adult with an advanced solid tumor such as melanoma, head and neck, liver or kidney cancer.

V is TRBV7-3 and J is TRBJ2-1; D unclear. This CDR3 is 13 amino acids long. V was cut by 8 bases and J by 5 bases, with 13 bases left in between. Germline lookup yields CDR1 SGHTA and CDR2 FQGTGA. The CDR3 region is CASGSPPDNEQFF. CDR3 DNA sequence: TGTGCCAGCGGGTCTCCCCCGGACAATGAGCAGTTCTTC.

The V and J genes are TRBV11-2 and TRBJ2-2; D gene uncertain. V lost 2 bases and J lost 4, with 2 bases in between. Germline CDR1 and CDR2: SGHAT and FQNNGV. CDR3 size: 12 residues. The CDR3 loop reads CASSLPTGELFF. In nucleotides, the CDR3 is TGTGCCAGCAGCTTACCCACCGGGGAGCTGTTTTTT.

The chain employs TRBV19 and TRBJ1-1, with TRBD1 as a possible D gene (5 bases). V lost 6 bases and J 5 bases, leaving 10 bases between the germline ends. The length of the CDR3 is 12 residues. The V gene's germline CDR1 is LNHDA and CDR2 SQIVND (reference sequence). The CDR3 bases are TGTGCCAGTAGCGCAGGGATTACTGAAGCTTTCTTT. It is translated as CASSAGITEAFF.

The chain recombines TRBV6-6 with TRBJ1-1, with D unclear. The germline V and J ends were trimmed by 6 bases and 3 bases, with 14 bases remaining between them. This CDR3 has 14 amino acids. Germline V gives CDR1 MNHNY, CDR2 SVGAGI (reference sequence). The CDR3 DNA sequence: TGTGCCAGCAGCATCAAAACGGGATACACTGAAGCTTTCTTT. It yields the protein CASSIKTGYTEAFF.

V is TRBV28 and J is TRBJ1-1; D call uncertain. Trimming pared 1 base from V and 4 bases from J, leaving 10 bases between. Per germline, CDR1 MDHEN and CDR2 SYDVKM. CDR3 length: 14 amino acids. CDR3 in DNA: TGTGCCAGCAGTTTATCGCGGAGATCCACTGAAGCTTTCTTT. Protein: CASSLSRRSTEAFF.

The chain uses TRBV28 and TRBJ2-7; possibly TRBD1 or TRBD2 for D (5 bases each). Trimming cost V 8 bases and J 3 bases, with 14 bases left between them. This CDR3 has 13 residues. Germline assignment: CDR1 MDHEN and CDR2 SYDVKM. The CDR3 nucleotides read TGTGCCAGCTTCGACGGGGCCTACTACGAGCAGTACTTC. This gives the protein CASFDGAYYEQYF.

The chain uses TRBV28 and TRBJ1-1; no reliable D call. This CDR3 region has 14 residues. V was cut by 8 bases and J by 0 bases, with 13 bases left in between. Per the germline V gene, CDR1 is MDHEN and CDR2 is SYDVKM. CDR3: CASSSVSMNTEAFF. CDR3 in DNA: TGTGCCAGCTCCTCGGTGTCCATGAACACTGAAGCTTTCTTT.

J is TRBJ1-1 and V is TRBV7-9, with D unclear. The ends were cut back, 0 bases at V and 7 bases at J, with 9 bases in the middle. The CDR3 has 13 residues. CDR1 and CDR2 from the germline V gene are SEHNR and FQNEAQ (reference sequence). CDR3 amino acids: CASSLATAYEAFF. The CDR3 DNA reads TGTGCCAGCAGCTTAGCCACAGCTTATGAAGCTTTCTTT.

The chain has TRBV28 and TRBJ2-2; weak D call: TRBD2 (5 bases). CDR1 MDHEN and CDR2 SYDVKM come from the germline V gene. CDR3 length: 12 amino acids. V lost 5 bases and J lost 8, with 9 bases in between. CDR3 amino acids: CASSRPGGELFF. CDR3 DNA sequence: TGTGCCAGCAGTCGACCGGGGGGGGAGCTGTTTTTT.

The CDR3 loop is CASSVDGRGGNTIYF. The CDR3, as DNA: TGTGCCAGCAGCGTAGATGGCAGGGGGGGAAACACCATATATTTT. The chain employs TRBV9 and TRBJ1-3; 7 nucleotides align to TRBD1. CDR3 length: 15 amino acids. V shed 0 bases, J shed 4 bases, and the junction held 4 bases outside the gene matches. Germline V gene data show CDR1 as SGDLS and CDR2 as YYNGEE.

V gene TRBV6-1 combines with J gene TRBJ2-1, with D perhaps TRBD2 (5 bases). Per the germline V gene, CDR1 is MNHNS and CDR2 is SASEGT. CDR3 length: 14 amino acids. Trimming removed 4 bases at V and 4 bases at J, with 11 bases between. This chain's CDR3 is CASSGEIDYNEQFF. The CDR3 coding sequence is TGTGCCAGCAGTGGGGAGATTGATTACAATGAGCAGTTCTTC.

By share, this clone ranks as medium-sized. This chain joins TRBV28 and TRBJ2-7; 10 bases agree with TRBD2. Germline values: CDR1 MDHEN, CDR2 SYDVKM. V gave up 5 bases and J gave up 2 bases; unmatched junction bases: 6. The CDR3 extends over 15 amino acids. The CDR3 sequence: CASSQSLAGAYEQYF. The CDR3 bases are TGTGCCAGCAGTCAGAGCCTAGCGGGAGCCTACGAGCAGTACTTC.

The chain has TRBV9 and TRBJ2-3; perhaps TRBD2 as D (6 bases). The germline CDR1 and CDR2 sequences are SGDLS and YYNGEE. V was clipped by 4 bases and J by 1 base, with 16 bases between them. The CDR3 is made up of 16 amino acids. CDR3 sequence reads: CASSPRLVSGTDTQYF. The CDR3 DNA reads as TGTGCCAGCAGCCCGCGACTAGTTTCCGGCACAGATACGCAGTATTTT.

The sample holds one count of this clone. The rearrangement links TRBV14 to TRBJ2-5; D ambiguous. Looked up from germline, CDR1 is SGHDN and CDR2 is FVKESK. The V gene lost 3 bases and the J gene lost 0 bases, with 2 bases spanning the gap. The CDR3 extends over 12 amino acids. CDR3: CASSHHQETQYF. For the CDR3, the DNA is TGTGCCAGCAGCCATCACCAAGAGACCCAGTACTTC.

In DNA, the CDR3 is TGTGCCAGCAGCTCCCCACAGGGGGGCGGCTATGGCTACACCTTC. This gives the protein CASSSPQGGGYGYTF. The chain carries TRBV7-9 and TRBJ1-2, with 8 bases that match TRBD1. J was trimmed by 4 bases and V by 4 bases; bases with no gene match: 8. The CDR3 extends over 15 amino acids. The germline CDR1 and CDR2 sequences are SEHNR and FQNEAQ (reference sequence).

The V call is TRBV7-9, the J call TRBJ1-4; the D is unclear. CDR3 length equals 15 residues. Trimming took off 5 bases at V and 7 bases at J, with 17 bases between the two ends. Germline V lookup: CDR1 SEHNR, CDR2 FQNEAQ (reference sequence). DNA of the CDR3: TGTGCCAGCAGCCTTGGCGACGAGACGGGTGAAAAACTGTTTTTT. Protein: CASSLGDETGEKLFF.

V and J are TRBV5-1 and TRBJ2-5; D might be TRBD2 (6 bases). Germline V gives CDR1 SGHRS, CDR2 YFSETQ. V shed 4 bases and J shed 4 bases, with 17 bases lying between them. The CDR3 length is 15 residues. CDR3 amino acids: CASSRTNLGGETQYF. The CDR3 DNA is TGCGCCAGCAGCAGGACAAACTTGGGGGGAGAGACCCAGTACTTC.

The V and J genes are TRBV28 and TRBJ2-3, with D possibly being TRBD1 (5 bases). This CDR3 has 14 amino acids. CDR1 is MDHEN, CDR2 SYDVKM, per germline. Trimming took 2 bases from V and 1 from J, leaving 7 bases between them. The CDR3 here is CASSLDRRTDTQYF. The CDR3 coding sequence is TGTGCCAGCAGTTTAGACAGACGCACAGATACGCAGTATTTT.

The rearrangement links TRBV19 to TRBJ2-1; D is uncertain. Trimming took 3 bases from V and 0 from J, leaving 6 bases between them. Germline-derived CDR1 and CDR2 are LNHDA and SQIVND (reference sequence). This CDR3 has 14 residues. CDR3 protein: CASSIISSYNEQFF. CDR3 in DNA: TGTGCCAGTAGTATTATTAGCTCCTACAATGAGCAGTTCTTC.

This clone was picked up many times. The rearrangement uses TRBV6-1 and TRBJ2-3; the D is unclear. The ends were cut back, 1 base at V and 1 base at J, with 12 bases in the middle. This CDR3 spans 16 amino acids. Per the germline V gene, CDR1 is MNHNS and CDR2 is SASEGT. The CDR3 reads CASSEVGGEGTDTQYF. The DNA of the CDR3 is TGTGCCAGCAGTGAAGTCGGTGGTGAGGGCACAGATACGCAGTATTTT.

This clone was recorded a few times. The chain recombines TRBV5-1 with TRBJ1-6; 9 bases match TRBD1. The CDR3 runs 17 residues. Losses at the gene ends were 0 bases for V and 8 bases for J; bases not matched to a gene: 9. The germline gives CDR1 SGHRS, CDR2 YFSETQ. The DNA for the CDR3 is TGCGCCAGCAGCTTGGACCTGGACAGGGGACGTGATTCACCCCTCCACTTT. This codes for CASSLDLDRGRDSPLHF.

The chain links TRBV28 to TRBJ1-2; D not certain. Deletions cut 1 base from V and 8 bases from J, with 17 bases between. Germline V gene data show CDR1 as MDHEN and CDR2 as SYDVKM. The CDR3 contains 15 residues. For the CDR3, the DNA is TGTGCCAGCAGTTTATCCCCCGACCGCCCCCGGGGCTACACCTTC. The encoded protein is CASSLSPDRPRGYTF.

J is TRBJ2-7 and V is TRBV7-9, with D maybe TRBD1 (5 bases). The germline gives CDR1 SEHNR, CDR2 FQNEAQ (reference sequence). This CDR3 spans 13 amino acids. V lost 7 bases to trimming and J lost 2 bases, with 12 bases between them. CDR3 DNA: TGTGCCAGCACCCCGACAGAAACCTACGAGCAGTACTTC. Its protein is CASTPTETYEQYF.

The V gene is TRBV4-2, the J gene TRBJ2-4; unclear D gene. Germline-derived CDR1 and CDR2 are LGHNA and YNFKEQ. CDR3 length equals 15 residues. V was trimmed by 0 bases and J by 4 bases, leaving 10 bases between them. The CDR3 here is CASSQDGLEKNIQYF. CDR3 in DNA: TGTGCCAGCAGCCAAGATGGCCTAGAGAAAAACATTCAGTACTTC.

V usage is TRBV7-8 and J usage is TRBJ1-2, with 7 bases aligning to TRBD1. The length of the CDR3 is 15 residues. Germline V gives CDR1 SGHVS, CDR2 FQNEAQ. V lost 5 bases, J lost 3 bases, and 9 bases stayed unmatched. CDR3 in amino acids: CASSPGGGGYYGYTF. In DNA form, the CDR3 reads TGTGCCAGCAGCCCAGGGGGGGGCGGCTACTATGGCTACACCTTC.

This chain joins TRBV28 and TRBJ1-1; 7 nucleotides match TRBD1. CDR1 and CDR2 (germline): MDHEN, SYDVKM. The V gene end was trimmed by 6 bases and the J gene end by 4 bases; junction bases not matched to a gene: 17. The length of the CDR3 is 17 residues. This CDR3 reads CASRTDRTSTTGTEAFF. Here the CDR3 DNA reads TGTGCCAGCAGGACGGACAGGACGTCAACAACAGGCACTGAAGCTTTCTTT.

The DNA of the CDR3 is TGTGCCAGCAGCTTTTCTAGCGGGAGTTACAATGAGCAGTTCTTC. Translation: CASSFSSGSYNEQFF. The chain is built from TRBV13 and TRBJ2-1, with 10 bases identical to TRBD2. Germline V gene lookup returns CDR1 PRHDT and CDR2 FYEKMQ (reference sequence). CDR3 length: 15 amino acids. The V segment lost 3 bases and the J segment 4 bases; nucleotides outside the gene matches: 3.